The 26 T cell receptor beta chains reported below all come from one sample, sequenced in a study of CD8 T cells in ankylosing spondylitis. Study conclusions and caveats: Characteristic, it appeared, of ankylosing spondylitis blood was a TCR beta motif of several highly homologous variants.

TCRdb fed the 5' RACE reads into MiXCR, producing one record per CDR3 protein. The profile shows about 540,000 distinct CDR3 sequences, roughly 13% of them singletons. The antigens for these receptors are not known. Sequenced material: blood, either unsorted or a sorted T cell fraction (not recorded which). These receptors originate from a male donor with ankylosing spondylitis.

The rearrangement uses TRBV6-6 and TRBJ1-5, with D unresolved. CDR3 length: 11 amino acids. In germline, CDR1 is MNHNY, CDR2 SVGAGI (reference sequence). V shed 7 bases and J shed 9 bases, with 10 bases lying between them. The CDR3 here is CASTTLLPQHF. The CDR3 coding sequence is TGTGCCAGCACTACTTTACTGCCCCAGCATTTT.

This clonotype showed up many times. The chain couples TRBV29-1 to TRBJ2-1, with D unresolved. V gave up 7 bases and J gave up 9 bases, with 19 bases separating them. From germline, CDR1 is SQVTM and CDR2 ANQGSEA. CDR3 length equals 13 residues. The CDR3 protein is CSAGLSGVGEQFF. The DNA for the CDR3 is TGCAGCGCCGGTTTATCAGGTGTTGGTGAGCAGTTCTTC.

The gene calls are TRBV9 and TRBJ2-1, with TRBD2 identical over 7 bases. Unmatched junction bases numbered 4, after V lost 0 bases and J lost 10 bases. The CDR3 spans 13 residues. The germline CDR1 and CDR2 sequences are SGDLS and YYNGEE. The CDR3 loop is CASSVAILAEQFF. The CDR3 region has the DNA TGTGCCAGCAGCGTAGCTATACTAGCGGAGCAGTTCTTC.

J is TRBJ2-5 and V is TRBV5-4; D is possibly TRBD1 (5 bases). The CDR3 totals 14 residues. The V gene's germline CDR1 is SGHNT and CDR2 YYREEE (reference sequence). Trimming took off 0 bases at V and 5 bases at J, with 11 bases between the two ends. CDR3 sequence reads: CASSLGSPGETQYF. As DNA, the CDR3 is TGTGCCAGCAGCTTGGGGTCGCCAGGGGAGACCCAGTACTTC.

This clonotype was recorded a few times. J is TRBJ1-1 and V is TRBV7-8; unclear D gene. The CDR3 is 15 amino acids. Germline V CDR1 and CDR2: SGHVS, FQNEAQ. V was shortened by 2 bases and J by 0 bases, with 10 bases between the two germline ends. In DNA form, the CDR3 reads TGTGCCAGCAGCTTAAACTCAGGCATGAACACTGAAGCTTTCTTT. Protein: CASSLNSGMNTEAFF.

The chain links TRBV7-9 to TRBJ2-1; possibly TRBD1 or TRBD2 for D (5 bases each). Germline CDR1 reads SEHNR; CDR2 reads FQNEAQ (reference sequence). This CDR3 has 15 residues. V gave up 4 bases and J gave up 7 bases, with 17 bases separating them. CDR3 DNA sequence: TGTGCCAGCAGCTCGGGAAGTGGGACGGGGAATGAGCAGTTCTTC. Encoded protein: CASSSGSGTGNEQFF.

There are a few counts of this clonotype. CDR3 sequence reads: CATSDPRTSGNEQYF. In nucleotides, the CDR3 is TGTGCCACCAGTGACCCCCGGACTAGCGGGAACGAGCAGTACTTC. V and J are TRBV24-1 and TRBJ2-7; TRBD2 aligns across 12 bases. The length of the CDR3 is 15 residues. V lost 4 bases and J lost 5; bases outside the gene matches: 5. Looked up from germline, CDR1 is KGHDR and CDR2 is SFDVKD.

This clonotype was counted a single time. The CDR3 DNA reads as TGTGCCAGCAGTGGCGGAAAACAGGGGGCTTCCTATAATTCACCCCTCCACTTT. Translated, it gives CASSGGKQGASYNSPLHF. This sequence joins TRBV25-1 and TRBJ1-6; 9 nucleotides line up with TRBD1. The CDR3 covers 18 residues. Germline V gene lookup returns CDR1 MGHDK and CDR2 SYGVNS. Trimming removed 4 bases from V and 1 base from J; junction bases left unmatched: 8.

V and J are TRBV5-4 and TRBJ2-5; D call uncertain. The CDR3 runs to 15 residues. Germline CDR1 is SGHNT and CDR2 is YYREEE (reference sequence). The V end was cut by 4 bases, the J end by 4 bases, with 17 bases between. The CDR3 region is CASSLEDLRGETQYF. CDR3 DNA sequence: TGTGCCAGCAGCCTCGAGGACCTTCGAGGAGAGACCCAGTACTTC. Drawing the rest from reference TRBV5-4 and TRBJ2-5, the complete variable domain is ETGVTQSPTHLIKTRGQQVTLRCSSQSGHNTVSWYQQALGQGPQFIFQYYREEENGRGNFPPRFSGLQFPNYSSELNVNALELDDSALYLCASSLEDLRGETQYFGPGTRLLVL.

This clonotype has just a few counts. The chain has TRBV6-1 and TRBJ1-1; a weak D match, TRBD1 (5 bases). CDR1 and CDR2 from the germline V gene are MNHNS and SASEGT. V was pared by 6 bases and J by 5 bases, with 13 bases between. The CDR3 is 13 amino acids. This chain's CDR3 is CASRQGLSTEAFF. Written as DNA, the CDR3 is TGTGCCAGCAGGCAGGGTCTGTCTACTGAAGCTTTCTTT.

This clonotype was seen only a few times. V is TRBV29-1 and J is TRBJ2-7; 7 bases map to TRBD1. This CDR3 has 12 residues. Germline lookup yields CDR1 SQVTM and CDR2 ANQGSEA. Here the CDR3 reads CTGTALSYEQYF. The CDR3 DNA reads as TGCACCGGGACAGCCCTTTCCTACGAGCAGTACTTC.

The V gene is TRBV2, the J gene TRBJ2-1, with a weak D call TRBD2 (6 bases). CDR1 is SNHLY and CDR2 is FYNNEI in the germline V gene. CDR3 length: 11 residues. Trimming stripped 8 bases from V and 9 bases from J, with 11 bases between. The CDR3 DNA follows: TGTGCCAGCCGGCGGGGCGGTGAGCAGTTCTTC. Amino acid sequence: CASRRGGEQFF.

The V gene is TRBV5-5, the J gene TRBJ2-7; D may be TRBD1 or TRBD2 (5 bases each). Trimming took 0 bases from V and 6 from J, leaving 7 bases between them. The germline gives CDR1 SGHKS, CDR2 YYEKEE (reference sequence). The CDR3 covers 12 residues. CDR3 coding DNA: TGTGCCAGCAGCTTGGCAGGGACCGAGCAGTACTTC. Encoded protein: CASSLAGTEQYF.

A remark on this clonotype: The junction departs from the called germline gene at one end, perhaps through a read error. The chain couples TRBV6-2 or TRBV6-3 to TRBJ2-5, with D perhaps assigned TRBD1 or TRBD2 (5 bases each). Germline values: CDR1 MNHEY, CDR2 SVGEGT. The CDR3 is 15 residues long. CDR3 sequence (DNA): TGTGCCAGCAGCCGCCCCCGGGACGGGCAAGAGACCCAGCACTTC. It yields the protein CASSRPRDGQETQHF.

This sequence joins TRBV23-1 and TRBJ2-5; the match to TRBD1 covers 9 bases. TRBV23-1 is assigned to the ORF class and has an uncertain function. This CDR3 region has 19 residues. The junction had 21 bases not matched to a gene; V was cut back by 4 bases and J by 6 bases. For the CDR3, the DNA is TGCGCCAGCAGTCCGTCACCGGGACAGGGCTCAGGCGTATCGCAGACCCAGTACTTC. It specifies CASSPSPGQGSGVSQTQYF.

V and J are TRBV6-4 and TRBJ2-1; perhaps TRBD1 as D (6 bases). The CDR3 spans 14 residues. The V and J ends lost 3 bases and 3 bases respectively, with 9 bases between them. Germline V gives CDR1 MRHNA, CDR2 SNTAGT. CDR3 protein: CASSEQGIYNEQFF. DNA for the CDR3: TGTGCCAGCAGTGAGCAGGGGATCTACAATGAGCAGTTCTTC.

V usage is TRBV7-9 and J usage is TRBJ2-5; unclear D gene. CDR1 SEHNR and CDR2 FQNEAQ come from the germline V gene (reference sequence). V lost 5 bases, J lost 5 bases, and 15 bases lay in between. CDR3 length: 14 amino acids. CDR3: CASSGSGSGETQYF. Here the CDR3 DNA reads TGTGCCAGCAGCGGATCCGGGTCGGGTGAGACCCAGTACTTC.

The rearrangement joins TRBV6-2 or TRBV6-3 to TRBJ2-5; unclear D gene. The V end was cut by 2 bases, the J end by 1 base, with 11 bases between. The CDR3 consists of 15 residues. Germline values: CDR1 MNHEY, CDR2 SVGEGT. In DNA, the CDR3 is TGTGCCAGCAGTTACGGAGATGATTTCCAAGAGACCCAGTACTTC. Translating gives CASSYGDDFQETQYF.

In this sample, this clonotype turned up many times. The V gene is TRBV24-1, the J gene TRBJ2-1, with 7 bases matching TRBD2. After removal of 8 bases from V and 0 bases from J, the junction contained 3 bases not matched to a gene. The CDR3 contains 14 residues. Per the germline V gene, CDR1 is KGHDR and CDR2 is SFDVKD. In nucleotides, the CDR3 is TGTGCCACCACAAGCGGGAACTCCTACAATGAGCAGTTCTTC. Its translation is CATTSGNSYNEQFF.

This clonotype has only a few counts. V usage is TRBV5-1 and J usage is TRBJ2-4; D gene ambiguous. Trimming pared 2 bases from V and 1 base from J, leaving 10 bases between. CDR3 length: 15 amino acids. From germline, CDR1 is SGHRS and CDR2 YFSETQ. CDR3 loop: CASSLAYGAKNIQYF. CDR3 in DNA: TGCGCCAGCAGCTTAGCCTACGGGGCCAAAAACATTCAGTACTTC.

This sequence joins TRBV28 and TRBJ2-7; the D is unclear. The V end lost 7 bases, the J end lost 6 bases, and 13 bases lay between the germline ends. Germline-derived CDR1 and CDR2 are MDHEN and SYDVKM. The CDR3 length is 12 residues. The CDR3 nucleotides are TGTGCCAGCACCTCTTCACGAGTCGAGCAGTACGTC. Residues: CASTSSRVEQYV.

This clonotype came up a few times. The chain joins TRBV5-6 to TRBJ1-2; TRBD1 is a possible D gene (6 bases). The CDR3 loop spans 14 amino acids. CDR1 and CDR2 (germline): SGHDT, YYEEEE. V lost 1 base and J 5 bases, leaving 12 bases between the germline ends. The chain's CDR3 is CASSLYPGEYGYTF. The CDR3, as DNA: TGTGCCAGCAGCTTGTATCCAGGGGAGTATGGCTACACCTTC.

This clonotype was picked up a small number of times. J is TRBJ2-5 and V is TRBV29-1; D ambiguous. V dropped 4 bases and J dropped 5 bases, with 11 bases sitting between them. CDR1 SQVTM and CDR2 ANQGSEA come from the germline V gene. This CDR3 is 12 amino acids long. The CDR3 loop reads CSVVPMAETQYF. DNA for the CDR3: TGCAGCGTTGTGCCTATGGCGGAGACCCAGTACTTC.

The table lists this clonotype with a few counts. The gene calls are TRBV11-2 and TRBJ2-1, with a weak D call TRBD1 (6 bases). Germline loops: CDR1 SGHAT, CDR2 FQNNGV. The CDR3 runs to 16 residues. Trimming took off 8 bases at V and 8 bases at J, with 25 bases between the two ends. The CDR3, as DNA: TGTGCCAGCGACCCACCGGGACAAAAGTTGGGGGATGAGCAGTTCTTC. It specifies CASDPPGQKLGDEQFF.

This clonotype was observed a few times. The chain joins TRBV5-1 to TRBJ2-2; maybe TRBD2 (6 bases). CDR1 is SGHRS, CDR2 YFSETQ, per germline. The CDR3 length is 16 residues. The V end was cut by 0 bases, the J end by 4 bases, with 13 bases between. As DNA, the CDR3 is TGCGCCAGCAGCTTGGGGGGGACTCCGAGCACCGGGGAGCTGTTTTTT. Amino acids: CASSLGGTPSTGELFF. The variable domain in full, completed from reference TRBV5-1 and TRBJ2-2, reads KAGVTQTPRYLIKTRGQQVTLSCSPISGHRSVSWYQQTPGQGLQFLFEYFSETQRNKGNFPGRFSGRQFSNSRSEMNVSTLELGDSALYLCASSLGGTPSTGELFFGEGSRLTVL.

This chain uses TRBV6-1 with TRBJ2-2, with D uncertain. The CDR3 length is 15 residues. V dropped 4 bases and J dropped 0 bases, with 9 bases sitting between them. Germline values: CDR1 MNHNS, CDR2 SASEGT. CDR3 sequence (DNA): TGTGCCAGCAGTGTAAGTCTGCCGAACACCGGGGAGCTGTTTTTT. Its protein is CASSVSLPNTGELFF.